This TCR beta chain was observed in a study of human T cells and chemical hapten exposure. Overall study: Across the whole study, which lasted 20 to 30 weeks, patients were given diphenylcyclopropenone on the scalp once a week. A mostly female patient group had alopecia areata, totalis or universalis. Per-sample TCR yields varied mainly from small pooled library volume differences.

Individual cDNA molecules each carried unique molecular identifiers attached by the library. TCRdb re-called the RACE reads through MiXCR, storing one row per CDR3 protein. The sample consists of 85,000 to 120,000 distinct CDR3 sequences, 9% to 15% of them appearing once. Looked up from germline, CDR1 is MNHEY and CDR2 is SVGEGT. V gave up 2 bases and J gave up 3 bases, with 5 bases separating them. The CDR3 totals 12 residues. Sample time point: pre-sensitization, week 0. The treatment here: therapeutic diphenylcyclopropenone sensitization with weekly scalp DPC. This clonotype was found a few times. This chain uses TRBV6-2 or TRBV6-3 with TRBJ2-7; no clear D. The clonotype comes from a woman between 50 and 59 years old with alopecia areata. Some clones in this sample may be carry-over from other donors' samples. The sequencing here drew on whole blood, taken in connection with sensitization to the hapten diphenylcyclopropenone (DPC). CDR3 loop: CASSYPHYEQYF. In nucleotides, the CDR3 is TGTGCCAGCAGTTACCCACACTACGAGCAGTACTTC.